The next 22 T cell receptor beta chains were all read from a single sample in a study of monozygotic twins with inflammatory bowel disease (dated by TCRdb to about 2019). Library preparation was by 5' RACE. This sample was sequenced with an Illumina HiSeq 2500. TCRdb reprocessed the reads and assigns one entry to each CDR3 protein sequence, leaving out DNA. The table of this sample itemizes approximately 85,000 distinct CDR3 sequences. Of the sample, around 6.8% falls within the top ten clones. Material for sequencing was blood. Source of these receptors: a human donor with ulcerative colitis or Crohn's disease, or a healthy co-twin of an affected twin (not recorded which).

The J gene is TRBJ2-7, the V gene TRBV5-5; the TCRdb D gene call, TRBD1, has no DNA to confirm it. The CDR3 sequence is 15 residues long. From germline, CDR1 is SGHKS and CDR2 YYEKEE (reference sequence). CDR3 in amino acids: CASAAGQTITYEQYF.

V is TRBV5-1 and J is TRBJ2-7. This CDR3 spans 11 amino acids. Per germline, CDR1 SGHRS and CDR2 YFSETQ. The CDR3 loop is CASRLAYEQYF.

V and J are TRBV7-9 and TRBJ2-1; TCRdb calls TRBD2, which cannot be checked without DNA. Looked up from germline, CDR1 is SEHNR and CDR2 is FQNEAQ (reference sequence). The CDR3 runs to 15 residues. CDR3 sequence reads: CASSQTSGGYNEQFF.

The chain links TRBV6-5 to TRBJ2-7; the D call of TRBD2 rests on TCRdb alone, since no DNA is present to check it. This CDR3 comprises 14 residues. The germline CDR1 and CDR2 sequences are MNHEY and SVGAGI. CDR3: CASSYNGRVRGQYF.

The rearrangement joins TRBV7-9 to TRBJ2-3; the D call of TRBD1 rests on TCRdb alone, since no DNA is present to check it. This CDR3 has 15 amino acids. CDR1 and CDR2 from the germline V gene are SEHNR and FQNEAQ (reference sequence). The CDR3 loop is CASSTGAPPRDTQYF.

The chain carries TRBV6-5 and TRBJ1-1; the TCRdb D gene call, TRBD1, has no DNA to confirm it. Germline CDR1 reads MNHEY; CDR2 reads SVGAGI. This CDR3 region has 16 residues. CDR3 sequence reads: CASSYSNAGGRTEAFF.

This chain links TRBV7-8 with TRBJ2-1; TCRdb gives TRBD2 as the D gene, but with no DNA this cannot be confirmed. CDR1 SGHVS and CDR2 FQNEAQ come from the germline V gene. CDR3 length equals 20 residues. CDR3 amino acids: CASSLRPTSGGVDSYNEQFF.

This chain links TRBV11-3 with TRBJ2-1; the D call from TCRdb, TRBD2, cannot be confirmed without DNA. Per germline, CDR1 SGHNT and CDR2 YENEEA. The CDR3 sequence is 14 residues long. CDR3 loop: CASSSRGLPNEQFF.

The chain couples TRBV20-1 to TRBJ2-7. The CDR3 length is 15 residues. Germline values: CDR1 DFQATT, CDR2 SNEGSKA (reference sequence). The CDR3 is CSARSLHDPSYEQYF.

The chain carries TRBV6-6 and TRBJ1-2. The germline V gene has CDR1 MNHNY and CDR2 SVGAGI (reference sequence). The CDR3 runs 14 residues. The CDR3 loop is CASSYDENNYGYTF.

The V and J genes are TRBV6-5 and TRBJ1-5; TCRdb's D gene call, TRBD1, goes unchecked for lack of DNA. Germline V gene lookup returns CDR1 MNHEY and CDR2 SVGAGI. The CDR3 has 15 amino acids. CDR3 in amino acids: CASSLSRGSNQPQHF.

The V call is TRBV5-6, the J call TRBJ1-5; the D call of TRBD1 rests on TCRdb alone, since no DNA is present to check it. The CDR3 has 13 amino acids. Germline CDR1 SGHDT, CDR2 YYEEEE. This CDR3 is CASSLGDGRPQHF.

The chain recombines TRBV28 with TRBJ2-6; the TRBD1 assignment by TCRdb is unverifiable without DNA. In germline, CDR1 is MDHEN, CDR2 SYDVKM. The CDR3 loop spans 17 amino acids. Here the CDR3 reads CASSQIRHEAGANVLTF.

The chain employs TRBV29-1 and TRBJ1-4. The CDR3 length is 13 residues. Germline CDR1 is SQVTM and CDR2 is ANQGSEA. CDR3 in amino acids: CSVAGQANEKLFF.

V is TRBV7-9 and J is TRBJ1-4; the TRBD1 assignment by TCRdb is unverifiable without DNA. Germline CDR1 is SEHNR and CDR2 is FQNEAQ (reference sequence). CDR3 length: 14 amino acids. The CDR3 is CASSLETGNEKLFF.

The chain couples TRBV18 to TRBJ1-4; TCRdb reports TRBD1, a call that lacks DNA to check it against. CDR1 and CDR2 from the germline V gene are KGHSH and LQKENI. The CDR3 totals 15 residues. The CDR3 reads CASSSAGTGAEKLFF.

The rearrangement links TRBV5-5 to TRBJ2-1; without DNA, the TCRdb call of TRBD1 cannot be checked. The CDR3 totals 15 residues. CDR1 is SGHKS, CDR2 YYEKEE, per germline (reference sequence). CDR3 amino acids: CASSPTGQGIYEQFF. The full variable domain, its missing parts supplied by reference TRBV5-5 and TRBJ2-1, is DAGVTQSPTHLIKTRGQQVTLRCSPISGHKSVSWYQQVLGQGPQFIFQYYEKEERGRGNFPDRFSARQFPNYSSELNVNALLLGDSALYLCASSPTGQGIYEQFFGPGTRLTVL.

The chain employs TRBV11-1 and TRBJ1-6. Germline V gene data show CDR1 as SGHAT and CDR2 as FQDESV (reference sequence). This CDR3 spans 14 amino acids. The CDR3 region is CASSTAIGGSPLHF.

The J gene is TRBJ2-7, the V gene TRBV5-6. Germline CDR1 reads SGHDT; CDR2 reads YYEEEE. This CDR3 spans 14 amino acids. CDR3 sequence reads: CASSLAASPYEQYF.

This sequence joins TRBV5-1 and TRBJ2-5; TCRdb's D call, TRBD1, is unchecked because there is no DNA. CDR3 length: 13 amino acids. CDR1 SGHRS and CDR2 YFSETQ come from the germline V gene. The CDR3 sequence is CASSLGGQETQYF.

The chain carries TRBV5-1 and TRBJ2-7; TCRdb calls TRBD1, which cannot be checked without DNA. Germline V gene sequence: CDR1 SGHRS, CDR2 YFSETQ. There are 12 residues in the CDR3. The CDR3: CASSSGTYEQYF.

The chain is built from TRBV14 and TRBJ1-1; the TCRdb D gene call, TRBD1, has no DNA to confirm it. CDR3 length equals 14 residues. Per the germline V gene, CDR1 is SGHDN and CDR2 is FVKESK. This CDR3 is CASSPRPRAAEAFF.